This TCR beta chain was found in a study of T cells in localized non-small cell lung cancer. Study observations and caveats: Highest T cell clonality was seen in uninvolved adjacent lung, surpassing that measured in tumor. Sequencing was limited to one tumor region, leaving the possibility of heterogeneity open. A median of around 60 clones ranked among the top 100 in tumor appeared in adjacent lung. Greater T cell density in blood accompanied longer overall survival.

With regard to this clone: Its antigen is unknown.

V was pared by 4 bases and J by 0 bases, with 4 bases of the junction left unmatched. Germline V gene sequence: CDR1 SGHRS, CDR2 YFSETQ. This CDR3 has 16 amino acids. The repertoire was sequenced with immunoSEQ multiplex PCR; TCRdb's copy has only in-frame clones and lacks some. Altogether tens of thousands of clones are present, 80% to 90% being singletons, with the ten largest covering approximately 2.6%. The source material was peripheral blood, sampled before any cancer treatment. The sequence was obtained from a woman aged 35 to 75 with stage I lung adenocarcinoma. The rearrangement joins TRBV5-1 to TRBJ2-1; TRBD2 aligns across 10 bases. Written as DNA, the CDR3 is TGCGCCAGCAGCGCGAGCGGGAGGGTCTCCTACAATGAGCAGTTCTTC. Its protein product is CASSASGRVSYNEQFF.